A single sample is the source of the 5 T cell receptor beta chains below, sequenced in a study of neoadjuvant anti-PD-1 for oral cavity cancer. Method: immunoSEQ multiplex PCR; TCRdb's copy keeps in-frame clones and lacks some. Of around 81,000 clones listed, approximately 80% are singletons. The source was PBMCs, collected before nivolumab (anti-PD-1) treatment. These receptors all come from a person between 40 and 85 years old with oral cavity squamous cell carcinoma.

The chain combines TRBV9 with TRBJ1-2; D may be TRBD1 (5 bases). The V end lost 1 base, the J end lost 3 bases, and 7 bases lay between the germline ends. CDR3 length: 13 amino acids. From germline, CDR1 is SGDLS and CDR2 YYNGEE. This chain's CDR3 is CASSVLQDYGYTF. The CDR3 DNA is TGTGCCAGCAGCGTACTACAGGACTATGGCTACACCTTC.

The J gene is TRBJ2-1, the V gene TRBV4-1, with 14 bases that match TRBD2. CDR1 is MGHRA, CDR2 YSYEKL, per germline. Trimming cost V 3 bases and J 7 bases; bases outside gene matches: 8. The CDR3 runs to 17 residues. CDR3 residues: CASSHETGLAGDNEQFF. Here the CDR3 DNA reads TGCGCCAGCAGCCACGAAACGGGACTAGCGGGAGATAATGAGCAGTTCTTC.

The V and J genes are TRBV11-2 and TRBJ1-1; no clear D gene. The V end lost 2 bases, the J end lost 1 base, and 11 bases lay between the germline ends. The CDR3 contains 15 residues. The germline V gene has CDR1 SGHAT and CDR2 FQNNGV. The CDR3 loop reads CASSLRVSQNTEAFF. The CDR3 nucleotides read TGTGCCAGCAGCTTAAGGGTCAGCCAGAACACTGAAGCTTTCTTT.

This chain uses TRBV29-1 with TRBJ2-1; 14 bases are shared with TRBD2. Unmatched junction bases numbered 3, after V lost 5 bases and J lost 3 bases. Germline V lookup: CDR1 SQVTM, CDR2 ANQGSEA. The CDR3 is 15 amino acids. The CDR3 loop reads CSVPGTSGGYNEQFF. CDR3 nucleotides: TGCAGCGTTCCCGGGACTAGCGGGGGCTACAATGAGCAGTTCTTC.

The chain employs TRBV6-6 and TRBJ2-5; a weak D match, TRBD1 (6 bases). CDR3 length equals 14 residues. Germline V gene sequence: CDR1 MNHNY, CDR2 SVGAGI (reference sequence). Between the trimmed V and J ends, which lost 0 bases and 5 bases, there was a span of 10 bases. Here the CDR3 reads CASSYSGRGETQYF. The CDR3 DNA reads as TGTGCCAGCAGTTACTCCGGCAGGGGTGAGACCCAGTACTTC.